Presented here are 10 T cell receptor beta chains from one specimen sequenced in a study of tumor and adjacent non-tumor tissue in lung cancer. The library came from three nested PCR rounds adapted from ARM-PCR protocols. One entry per CDR3 protein results from TCRdb running MiXCR on the multiplex PCR reads. The table lists over 130,000 distinct CDR3 sequences, around 65% of them singletons. The template was RNA from unsorted bulk tissue. The source material was lung tumor tissue. Source of these receptors: a man in his 60s with small cell lung cancer.

CDR3 in DNA: TGCAGTGCTAGAGATGGAGGGACAAGGGGACATGAGCAGTTCTTC. This translates into CSARDGGTRGHEQFF. This chain uses TRBV20-1 with TRBJ2-1, with D perhaps being TRBD1 or TRBD2 (6 bases each). Trimming shortened V by 0 bases and J by 8 bases, and 17 bases separated the two germline ends. The germline V gene has CDR1 DFQATT and CDR2 SNEGSKA (reference sequence). The CDR3 consists of 15 residues.

Worth noting for this clonotype: The junction differs from germline at one of its ends, possibly a read error. V is TRBV5-1 and J is TRBJ2-2; possibly TRBD2 for D (6 bases). The CDR3 is 13 residues long. Per germline, CDR1 SGHRS and CDR2 YFSETQ. The CDR3 region has the DNA TGCGTCAGCAAAGTGCGGGACGGCGGGGAGCTGTTTTTT. Amino acids: CVSKVRDGGELFF.

This clonotype was seen ten or more times. This rearrangement joins TRBV11-2 to TRBJ2-2, with D perhaps being TRBD1 or TRBD2 (7 bases each). Germline V gene sequence: CDR1 SGHAT, CDR2 FQNNGV. V lost 5 bases and J 7 bases, leaving 17 bases between the germline ends. The CDR3 is 15 amino acids. CDR3 region: CASSPGGGRNGELFF. The CDR3 bases are TGTGCCAGCAGCCCAGGGGGGGGGCGCAACGGGGAGCTGTTTTTT.

On this clonotype itself: The CDR3 does not end in the conserved phenylalanine or tryptophan, so this is likely a read error. The chain uses TRBV11-2 and TRBJ2-1, with D possibly called TRBD1 or TRBD2 (5 bases each). V lost 5 bases to trimming and J lost 9 bases, with 14 bases between them. CDR3 length: 13 amino acids. Per germline, CDR1 SGHAT and CDR2 FQNNGV. CDR3 sequence: CASSPGRYVEQFS. DNA for the CDR3: TGTGCCAGCAGCCCGGGACGGTACGTTGAGCAGTTCTCC.

Turning to this clonotype: A read error is likely, as this CDR3 ends without the conserved phenylalanine or tryptophan. The chain couples TRBV20-1 to TRBJ2-1; 7 bases align to TRBD1. Germline V gives CDR1 DFQATT, CDR2 SNEGSKA (reference sequence). The CDR3 is 14 amino acids. In DNA form, the CDR3 reads TGCTCTTTGAGGGGGCGGAGCTCCTACAATGAGCAGTTCGTC. Its translation: CSLRGRSSYNEQFV.

Regarding this clonotype: A much larger clone lies a single base off, so this may be a read error. V and J are TRBV20-1 and TRBJ1-5, with TRBD1 as a possible D gene (6 bases). Germline-derived CDR1 and CDR2 are DFQATT and SNEGSKA (reference sequence). The V end lost 0 bases, the J end lost 11 bases, and 20 bases lay between the germline ends. This CDR3 is 15 amino acids long. CDR3 in amino acids: CSARDRFTGQGAQHF. The CDR3, as DNA: TGCAGTGCTAGAGATCGATTTACAGGGCAAGGAGCCCAGCATTTT.

As regards this clonotype: The CDR3 ends on some other residue instead of the conserved phenylalanine or tryptophan, so this is likely a read error. CDR3 bases: TGCAGTGCTAGAGATCTCACTAGCGGGAGAAGTATCAGCACAGATACGCAGTATTAT. It specifies CSARDLTSGRSISTDTQYY. The chain carries TRBV20-1 and TRBJ2-3; the match to TRBD2 covers 11 bases. CDR1 is DFQATT and CDR2 is SNEGSKA in the germline V gene (reference sequence). This CDR3 has 19 amino acids. Trimming at V came to 0 bases and at J to 0 bases, leaving 11 bases not matched to a gene.

The chain is built from TRBV12-3 or TRBV12-4 and TRBJ2-1; maybe TRBD2 (6 bases). This CDR3 has 14 residues. V gave up 1 base and J gave up 7 bases, with 11 bases separating them. The CDR3: CASSLESGVNEQFF. The CDR3 coding sequence is TGTGCCAGCAGTTTAGAGTCGGGGGTTAATGAGCAGTTCTTC.

For this clonotype: Germline is not matched at one junction end, which may reflect a read error. The rearrangement uses TRBV11-2 and TRBJ1-1; no clear D gene. Germline assignment: CDR1 SGHAT and CDR2 FQNNGV. The CDR3 contains 13 residues. The CDR3 here is CASCLDLYTEAFF. The CDR3 DNA reads as TGTGCCAGCTGCTTAGACCTTTATACTGAAGCTTTCTTT.

V is TRBV10-3 and J is TRBJ2-1; tentative D call: TRBD2 (6 bases). The CDR3 is 14 residues long. V gave up 10 bases and J gave up 5 bases, with 18 bases separating them. Germline CDR1 reads ENHRY; CDR2 reads SYGVKD. The CDR3 sequence is CATSGLSMNNEQFF. DNA of the CDR3: TGTGCCACCTCGGGACTGTCGATGAACAATGAGCAGTTCTTC.